These 9 T cell receptor beta chains were all obtained from the same sample, sequenced in a study of Graves' ophthalmopathy and Graves' hyperthyroidism. CDR3 regions of TCR beta were amplified from RNA transcripts. The library came from an HTBI-primed first-round RT-PCR and a second-round multiplex PCR. TCRdb reprocessed the multiplex PCR reads with MiXCR, giving one entry per CDR3 protein. Here the sample spans fewer than 350,000 distinct CDR3 sequences, 15% to 20% being singletons. The sequenced material came from peripheral blood. The receptors originated from an adult man with Graves' ophthalmopathy.

The V and J genes are TRBV2 and TRBJ1-4; possible D gene TRBD1, 5 bases. V was cut by 0 bases and J by 8 bases, with 13 bases left in between. This CDR3 comprises 15 residues. CDR1 is SNHLY, CDR2 FYNNEI, per germline. The CDR3 reads CASSEAGTRGEKLFF. CDR3 coding DNA: TGTGCCAGCAGTGAAGCGGGGACCCGGGGGGAAAAACTGTTTTTT. Full variable domain (missing parts from reference TRBV2 and TRBJ1-4): EPEVTQTPSHQVTQMGQEVILRCVPISNHLYFYWYRQILGQKVEFLVSFYNNEISEKSEIFDDQFSVERPDGSNFTLKIRSTKLEDSAMYFCASSEAGTRGEKLFFGSGTQLSVL.

This clonotype has a handful of counts. A single base separates this from a much larger clone, so it may be a read error. The rearrangement uses TRBV5-6 and TRBJ2-7; 10 bases are shared with TRBD1. V lost 5 bases to trimming and J lost 3 bases; unmatched junction nucleotides: 8. Germline CDR1 and CDR2: SGHDT and YYEEEE. This CDR3 is 15 amino acids long. The CDR3 DNA is TGTGCCAGCAGATCACCGGGACAGGGGATCTACGAGCAGTACTTC. This encodes CASRSPGQGIYEQYF.

This clonotype was found many times. The chain employs TRBV28 and TRBJ2-7, with a possible D match to TRBD2 (7 bases). Germline V CDR1 and CDR2: MDHEN, SYDVKM. The CDR3 length is 15 residues. V lost 1 base, J lost 3 bases, and 13 bases lay in between. As DNA, the CDR3 is TGTGCCAGCAGTTTATATGGGGGGGCACACTACGAGCAGTACTTC. Translated: CASSLYGGAHYEQYF.

The chain combines TRBV4-3 with TRBJ1-1, with 10 positions matching TRBD1. Looked up from germline, CDR1 is LGHNA and CDR2 is YSLEER. The CDR3 has 18 residues. The V and J ends lost 1 base and 5 bases, in that order; junction bases with no gene match: 13. The CDR3 sequence: CASSQVSRDRGVKTEAFF. CDR3 bases: TGCGCCAGCAGCCAAGTTTCCCGGGACAGGGGAGTAAAGACTGAAGCTTTCTTT.

At least ten counts were recorded for this clonotype. J is TRBJ1-6 and V is TRBV7-2; D is perhaps TRBD1 (5 bases). V was pared by 1 base and J by 15 bases, with 10 bases between. The CDR3 loop spans 12 amino acids. Germline V CDR1 and CDR2: SGHTA, FQGNSA. CDR3 in amino acids: CASSLEWQGLHF. The DNA for the CDR3 is TGTGCCAGCAGCTTAGAGTGGCAGGGCCTCCACTTT.

This clonotype was counted ten times or more. The V and J genes are TRBV6-1 and TRBJ1-3; weak D call: TRBD1 (5 bases). The CDR3 contains 15 residues. CDR1 MNHNS and CDR2 SASEGT come from the germline V gene. V was trimmed by 6 bases and J by 2 bases, leaving 14 bases between them. CDR3 nucleotides: TGTGCCAGCAGCAACCGGGGCCCGCCTGGAAACACCATATATTTT. It yields the protein CASSNRGPPGNTIYF.

About this clonotype: At one end, the junction sequence differs from germline, possibly due to a read error. The CDR3, as DNA: TGTGCCAGCAGTTACTCGAACAGACGGGGTCTTTTC. It yields the protein CASSYSNRRGLF. The chain recombines TRBV6-5 with TRBJ2-7; D might be TRBD2 (5 bases). Germline V lookup: CDR1 MNHEY, CDR2 SVGAGI. This CDR3 comprises 12 residues.

In this sample, this clonotype turned up many times. This rearrangement joins TRBV27 to TRBJ1-2; TRBD1 agrees at 7 bases. Germline-derived CDR1 and CDR2 are MNHEY and SMNVEV (reference sequence). This CDR3 is 15 amino acids long. After removal of 3 bases from V and 3 bases from J, the junction contained 7 bases not matched to a gene. In DNA form, the CDR3 reads TGTGCCAGCAGTTTCGGGACAGAGCTTCACTATGGCTACACCTTC. It is translated as CASSFGTELHYGYTF.

This clonotype was observed at least ten times. The rearrangement joins TRBV12-3 or TRBV12-4 to TRBJ2-7; 9 positions match TRBD1. V was pared by 8 bases and J by 4 bases, with 6 bases of the junction left unmatched. This CDR3 is built from 13 residues. CDR3 DNA sequence: TGTGCCAGCGGAGGACAGGGGAGTTACGAGCAGTACTTC. It specifies CASGGQGSYEQYF.